The present entry profiles one T cell receptor (beta chain) with its context. The source of the sample is a study of circulating and synovial CD4+ cells in juvenile arthritis. The protocol was immunoSEQ multiplex PCR, while the TCRdb copy is restricted to in-frame clones and leaves out a portion. The top ten clones hold less than 0.95% of a sample with approximately 16,000 clones, around nine tenths of them seen once. Germline-derived CDR1 and CDR2 are MNHNS and SASEGT. This CDR3 comprises 14 residues. Trimming took 11 bases from V and 2 from J, leaving 19 bases between them. The sequence was collected from a human donor with juvenile idiopathic arthritis. Sample: CD4+ T cells from blood. This rearrangement joins TRBV6-1 to TRBJ2-7; perhaps TRBD1 as D (5 bases). CDR3 in amino acids: CAGALGMPPYEQYF. The CDR3 bases are TGTGCCGGGGCCTTAGGGATGCCTCCCTACGAGCAGTACTTC.